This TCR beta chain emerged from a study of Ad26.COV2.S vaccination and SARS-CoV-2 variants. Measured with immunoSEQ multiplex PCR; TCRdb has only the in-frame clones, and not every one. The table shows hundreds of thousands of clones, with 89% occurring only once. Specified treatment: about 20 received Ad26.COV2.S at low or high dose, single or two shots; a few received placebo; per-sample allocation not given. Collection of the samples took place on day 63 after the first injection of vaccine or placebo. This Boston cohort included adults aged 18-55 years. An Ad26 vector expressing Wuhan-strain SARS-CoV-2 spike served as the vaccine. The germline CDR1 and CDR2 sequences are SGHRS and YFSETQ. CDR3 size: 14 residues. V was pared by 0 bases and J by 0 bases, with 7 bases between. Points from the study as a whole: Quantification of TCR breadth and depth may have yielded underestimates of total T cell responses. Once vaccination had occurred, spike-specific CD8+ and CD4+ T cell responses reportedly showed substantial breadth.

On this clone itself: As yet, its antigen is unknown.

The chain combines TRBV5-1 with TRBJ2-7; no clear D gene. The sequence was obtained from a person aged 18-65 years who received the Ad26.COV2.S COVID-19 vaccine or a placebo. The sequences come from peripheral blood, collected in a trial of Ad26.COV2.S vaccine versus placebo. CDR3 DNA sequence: TGCGCCAGCAGCTTGGATGGGTTCTCCTACGAGCAGTACGTC. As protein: CASSLDGFSYEQYV.